One sample yielded the 25 T cell receptor beta chains listed below, sequenced in a study of regulatory T cells in long-lasting Graves disease. The TCR beta library used iRepertoire HTBI primers with Arm-PCR amplification of CDR3. MiXCR, applied by TCRdb to the multiplex PCR reads, yields one record per CDR3 protein. The sample yields roughly 400,000 distinct CDR3 sequences, about 20% seen once. As to time point: persistent/refractory GD, antithyroid drugs over 5 years with positive TRAb. The TCR library was prepared using RNA isolated from PBMCs. The input for sequencing was peripheral blood mononuclear cells (PBMCs), taken when the disease was refractory, from a patient treated with antithyroid drugs. These receptors were collected from a female donor with Graves disease.

Comments on this clonotype: A much larger clone differs from this one at a single base, so this may be a read error. J is TRBJ2-7 and V is TRBV28; 7 nucleotides align to TRBD2. There are 15 residues in the CDR3. From germline, CDR1 is MDHEN and CDR2 SYDVKM. This CDR3 reads CAGSLGRGGPYEQYF. CDR3 DNA: TGTGCCGGCAGTCTCGGTCGGGGAGGGCCCTACGAGCAGTACTTC.

This clonotype was picked up a small number of times. This chain links TRBV6-5 with TRBJ1-6; D gene uncertain. From germline, CDR1 is MNHEY and CDR2 SVGAGI. This CDR3 is 15 amino acids long. The V end was cut by 0 bases, the J end by 4 bases, with 7 bases between. This CDR3 reads CASSYSRPYNSPLHF. The DNA for the CDR3 is TGTGCCAGCAGTTACTCACGGCCTTATAATTCACCCCTCCACTTT.

This clonotype was counted at least ten times. The chain recombines TRBV6-1 with TRBJ2-7; D unclear. Germline CDR1 is MNHNS and CDR2 is SASEGT. The CDR3 is 12 amino acids. The V end was cut by 5 bases, the J end by 3 bases, with 8 bases between. The CDR3 DNA reads as TGTGCCAGCAGTAACGAGGTCTACGAGCAGTACTTC. The encoded protein is CASSNEVYEQYF.

This clonotype was found many times. The chain joins TRBV2 to TRBJ2-7; 9 bases are shared with TRBD2. Per the germline V gene, CDR1 is SNHLY and CDR2 is FYNNEI. V lost 7 bases to trimming and J lost 1 base; unmatched junction nucleotides: 5. This CDR3 contains 14 residues. The CDR3 loop reads CASIVSGRSYEQYF. The CDR3 coding sequence is TGTGCCAGCATAGTCAGCGGGAGGTCCTACGAGCAGTACTTC.

The sample holds many counts of this clonotype. The J gene is TRBJ2-7, the V gene TRBV7-2; TRBD1 matches 10 bases. The CDR3 runs to 16 residues. Germline V gives CDR1 SGHTA, CDR2 FQGNSA. V was pared by 1 base and J by 5 bases, with 8 bases of the junction left unmatched. The CDR3: CASSLGARDRGHEQYF. The CDR3 DNA sequence: TGTGCCAGCAGCTTAGGAGCTAGGGACAGGGGCCACGAGCAGTACTTC.

The V call is TRBV4-3, the J call TRBJ2-5; 7 positions agree with TRBD2. This CDR3 region has 15 residues. The V gene's germline CDR1 is LGHNA and CDR2 YSLEER. Germline trimming cut 5 bases from V and 3 bases from J; bases unmatched to any gene: 9. In nucleotides, the CDR3 is TGCGCCAGCAGCTTCTCCGGGACTAACAAAGAGACCCAGTACTTC. This gives the protein CASSFSGTNKETQYF.

The chain recombines TRBV28 with TRBJ1-1, with 7 nucleotides matching TRBD1. Germline-derived CDR1 and CDR2 are MDHEN and SYDVKM. The CDR3 extends over 15 amino acids. V dropped 5 bases and J dropped 4; count of bases not matched to a gene: 10. The chain's CDR3 is CASSTLGGSGTEAFF. The CDR3 DNA follows: TGTGCCAGCAGTACCCTAGGGGGCTCGGGCACTGAAGCTTTCTTT.

Concerning this clonotype: A read error may produce the germline difference seen at one junction end. CDR3 protein: CASSPTSGRDF. CDR3 bases: TGTGCCAGCAGCCCTACTAGCGGGAGAGACTTC. The chain combines TRBV7-9 with TRBJ2-7, with 11 bases matching TRBD2. Germline V gives CDR1 SEHNR, CDR2 FQNEAQ (reference sequence). The CDR3 loop spans 11 amino acids.

J is TRBJ2-7 and V is TRBV29-1; D might be TRBD2 (7 bases). Trimming took 7 bases from V and 4 from J, leaving 17 bases between them. The CDR3 is made up of 13 amino acids. The germline CDR1 and CDR2 sequences are SQVTM and ANQGSEA. The CDR3 is CSAVGGAQYEQYF. Written as DNA, the CDR3 is TGCAGCGCAGTAGGGGGGGCCCAATACGAGCAGTACTTC.

This clonotype was counted many times. This sequence joins TRBV13 and TRBJ2-5; 7 bases are a match to TRBD1. The CDR3 is 14 residues long. V was clipped by 6 bases and J by 1 base; unmatched bases: 5. CDR1 is PRHDT, CDR2 FYEKMQ, per germline (reference sequence). CDR3 region: CASSRNRGQETQYF. The CDR3 region has the DNA TGTGCCAGCAGTAGGAACAGGGGCCAAGAGACCCAGTACTTC.

The rearrangement links TRBV3-1 to TRBJ2-2; D possibly corresponds to TRBD1 (5 bases). This CDR3 region has 13 residues. V dropped 4 bases and J dropped 7 bases, with 10 bases sitting between them. In germline, CDR1 is LGHDT, CDR2 YNNKEL (reference sequence). Written as DNA, the CDR3 is TGTGCCAGCAGCCGATCACAGGACGGGGAGCTGTTTTTT. Translation gives CASSRSQDGELFF.

The DNA of the CDR3 is TGCGCCAGCAGCTTGGAGTTGCGGGGTGCCACAGATACGCAGTATTTT. It translates to CASSLELRGATDTQYF. The chain recombines TRBV5-1 with TRBJ2-3, with D tentatively TRBD2 (6 bases). CDR1 and CDR2 from the germline V gene are SGHRS and YFSETQ. Trimming stripped 0 bases from V and 2 bases from J, with 13 bases between. This CDR3 comprises 16 residues.

CDR3 in amino acids: CASSPYFGGTDTQYF. DNA for the CDR3: TGTGCCAGCTCACCATACTTCGGGGGCACAGATACGCAGTATTTT. This rearrangement joins TRBV18 to TRBJ2-3; tentatively, D is TRBD2 (5 bases). The CDR3 is 15 amino acids. The germline V gene has CDR1 KGHSH and CDR2 LQKENI. The V end lost 2 bases, the J end lost 1 base, and 10 bases lay between the germline ends.

The table lists this clonotype with many counts. The chain couples TRBV28 to TRBJ1-5, with 7 bases identical to TRBD1. With 7 bases clipped from V and 4 bases from J, the junction kept 10 bases outside the gene matches. This CDR3 has 15 amino acids. The germline CDR1 and CDR2 sequences are MDHEN and SYDVKM. CDR3: CASKTNRDRNQPQHF. CDR3 sequence (DNA): TGTGCCAGCAAAACAAACCGGGACAGAAATCAGCCCCAGCATTTT.

This clonotype was observed a handful of times. This chain connects TRBV29-1 to TRBJ1-2; 9 bases map to TRBD1. This CDR3 comprises 14 residues. V shed 5 bases and J 4 bases; nucleotides not matched to a gene: 8. Looked up from germline, CDR1 is SQVTM and CDR2 is ANQGSEA. The DNA for the CDR3 is TGCAGCGTTAACCACGGGACAGGGTCCTATGGCTACACCTTC. It specifies CSVNHGTGSYGYTF. The variable domain in full, with the rest retrieved from reference TRBV29-1 and TRBJ1-2, is SAVISQKPSRDICQRGTSLTIQCQVDSQVTMMFWYRQQPGQSLTLIATANQGSEATYESGFVIDKFPISRPNLTFSTLTVSNMSPEDSSIYLCSVNHGTGSYGYTFGSGTRLTVV.

This clonotype has ten or more counts. The rearrangement joins TRBV28 to TRBJ2-5; TRBD2 agrees at 8 bases. Germline V lookup: CDR1 MDHEN, CDR2 SYDVKM. This CDR3 comprises 17 residues. After removal of 1 base from V and 4 bases from J, the junction contained 11 bases not matched to a gene. The CDR3 here is CASSLSGREGSGETQYF. CDR3 coding DNA: TGTGCCAGCAGTTTATCCGGGAGGGAGGGATCAGGAGAGACCCAGTACTTC.

V is TRBV7-9 and J is TRBJ2-7; D unresolved. Germline CDR1 and CDR2: SEHNR and FQNEAQ (reference sequence). This CDR3 has 14 amino acids. V lost 1 base and J 4 bases, leaving 11 bases between the germline ends. The CDR3 reads CASSLDFLVYEQYF. The CDR3, as DNA: TGTGCCAGCAGCTTAGACTTTCTCGTATACGAGCAGTACTTC.

This clonotype occurred many times. J is TRBJ2-5 and V is TRBV14, with no clear D. V lost 0 bases and J lost 4, with 9 bases in between. This CDR3 has 14 residues. Per germline, CDR1 SGHDN and CDR2 FVKESK. The CDR3 loop is CASSQDDTGETQYF. The CDR3 region has the DNA TGTGCCAGCAGCCAAGATGACACGGGAGAGACCCAGTACTTC. Based on the CDR3 plus reference TRBV14 and TRBJ2-5, the full variable domain is EAGVTQFPSHSVIEKGQTVTLRCDPISGHDNLYWYRRVMGKEIKFLLHFVKESKQDESGMPNNRFLAERTGGTYSTLKVQPAELEDSGVYFCASSQDDTGETQYFGPGTRLLVL.

A few counts support this clonotype. The rearrangement joins TRBV20-1 to TRBJ2-7, with D possibly being TRBD2 (6 bases). CDR3 length: 14 amino acids. Germline V CDR1 and CDR2: DFQATT, SNEGSKA (reference sequence). Trimming shortened V by 2 bases and J by 2 bases, and 13 bases separated the two germline ends. The CDR3 nucleotides are TGCAGTGCTAGAAATCGGGACTCTCCCTACGAGCAGTACTTC. Residues: CSARNRDSPYEQYF.

Concerning this clonotype: At one boundary the junction diverges from the germline segment, which might be a read error. The chain combines TRBV2 with TRBJ1-6, with D hard to call. This CDR3 spans 17 amino acids. Germline CDR1 SNHLY, CDR2 FYNNEI. The CDR3 bases are TGTGCCAGCAGTGAACTCGACCCCAGGTCCTATAATTCACCCCTCCATTTT. Translated, it gives CASSELDPRSYNSPLHF.

This clonotype was picked up many times. The rearrangement joins TRBV12-3 or TRBV12-4 to TRBJ1-2; no reliable D call. The CDR3 runs 14 residues. The V end lost 1 base, the J end lost 0 bases, and 6 bases lay between the germline ends. The CDR3 coding sequence is TGTGCCAGCAGTTTAGGGGAAGCTAACTATGGCTACACCTTC. Encoded protein: CASSLGEANYGYTF.

This clonotype appeared many times. The gene calls are TRBV11-2 and TRBJ2-7, with D perhaps matching TRBD1 or TRBD2 (5 bases each). The germline CDR1 and CDR2 sequences are SGHAT and FQNNGV. Deletions cut 1 base from V and 6 bases from J, with 13 bases between. This CDR3 contains 14 residues. Here the CDR3 DNA reads TGTGCCAGCAGCTTAGGAGGGGTCCCTTTCGAGCAGTACTTC. Translation: CASSLGGVPFEQYF.

This clonotype was recorded at least ten times. The rearrangement uses TRBV19 and TRBJ2-6; D gene uncertain. This CDR3 region has 15 residues. Germline V lookup: CDR1 LNHDA, CDR2 SQIVND (reference sequence). Between the trimmed V and J ends, which lost 5 bases and 0 bases, there was a span of 8 bases. Here the CDR3 DNA reads TGTGCCAGTAGTTTGAGCTTCTCTGGGGCCAACGTCCTGACTTTC. It is translated as CASSLSFSGANVLTF.

There are many counts of this clonotype. The CDR3 region has the DNA TGTGCTAGTGGTCCAGGAGTAGCGGGGACCTACGAGCAGTACTTC. This encodes CASGPGVAGTYEQYF. This rearrangement joins TRBV12-5 to TRBJ2-7, with TRBD2 matching 8 bases. The V and J ends lost 5 bases and 2 bases, in that order; junction bases with no gene match: 8. The CDR3 has 15 residues. CDR1 is LGHNT, CDR2 FRNRAP, per germline.

This clonotype was seen at least ten times. The genes are TRBV6-2 or TRBV6-3 and TRBJ1-6, with 9 bases fitting TRBD1. The V and J ends lost 2 bases and 9 bases, in that order; junction bases with no gene match: 2. In germline, CDR1 is MNHEY, CDR2 SVGEGT. This CDR3 has 14 amino acids. In nucleotides, the CDR3 is TGTGCCAGCAGTTACGAGGACAGGGGTTCACCCCTCCACTTT. Its translation is CASSYEDRGSPLHF.